This is a list of T cell receptor beta chains from one sample in a study of T cell responses to AZD1222 COVID-19 vaccine. Only in-frame clones appear in the TCRdb table, and some are missing; sequencing was by immunoSEQ multiplex PCR. This sample has more than 150,000 clones, with 85% to 95% found just once. The sequencing here drew on peripheral blood, taken 28 days after the second AZD1222 dose. The receptors originated from an adult who received the AZD1222 COVID-19 vaccine. CDR3s include the opening cysteine and the closing phenylalanine or tryptophan. Each record gives: J gene, V gene, D gene, CDR3 protein, CDR3 DNA. D genes are given only for firm matches.

j_gene: TRBJ2-3
v_gene: TRBV11-3
d_gene: .
CDR3aa: CASSLSTPGTDTQYF
CDR3nt: TGTGCCAGCAGCTTGTCGACCCCCGGCACAGATACGCAGTATTTT

j_gene: TRBJ2-7
v_gene: TRBV9
d_gene: TRBD2
CDR3aa: CASSVGSQPLAGGYEQYF
CDR3nt: TGTGCCAGCAGCGTAGGTAGCCAACCCCTAGCGGGAGGCTACGAGCAGTACTTC

j_gene: TRBJ2-1
v_gene: TRBV24-1
d_gene: .
CDR3aa: CATSDFLTGPQSYNEQFF
CDR3nt: TGTGCCACCAGTGATTTTCTAACAGGACCGCAATCTTACAATGAGCAGTTCTTC

j_gene: TRBJ2-7
v_gene: TRBV7-9
d_gene: .
CDR3aa: CASSLGHTYEQYF
CDR3nt: TGTGCCAGCAGTCTGGGCCACACCTACGAGCAGTACTTC

j_gene: TRBJ2-3
v_gene: TRBV7-2
d_gene: TRBD1
CDR3aa: CASSLETGLVTDTQYF
CDR3nt: TGTGCCAGCAGCTTAGAGACAGGGTTGGTCACAGATACGCAGTATTTT

j_gene: TRBJ2-7
v_gene: TRBV6-6
d_gene: .
CDR3aa: CASSYTAGPYEQYF
CDR3nt: TGTGCCAGCAGTTATACGGCAGGGCCCTACGAGCAGTACTTC

j_gene: TRBJ1-1
v_gene: TRBV10-1
d_gene: .
CDR3aa: CASSESGRDQEAFF
CDR3nt: TGCGCCAGCAGTGAGTCAGGAAGGGATCAAGAAGCTTTCTTT

j_gene: TRBJ1-1
v_gene: TRBV7-6
d_gene: .
CDR3aa: CASSLGPGENTEAFF
CDR3nt: TGTGCCAGCAGCTTAGGCCCGGGGGAGAACACTGAAGCTTTCTTT

j_gene: TRBJ2-2
v_gene: TRBV27
d_gene: .
CDR3aa: CASSSFDRPGELFF
CDR3nt: TGTGCCAGCAGTTCCTTCGACCGGCCCGGGGAGCTGTTTTTT

j_gene: TRBJ1-3
v_gene: TRBV18
d_gene: TRBD1
CDR3aa: CASSPQGASGNTIYF
CDR3nt: TGTGCCAGCTCACCCCAGGGGGCTTCTGGAAACACCATATATTTT

j_gene: TRBJ2-3
v_gene: TRBV4-3
d_gene: .
CDR3aa: CASSQVAIRGPDTQYF
CDR3nt: TGCGCCAGCAGCCAAGTGGCAATTCGGGGCCCAGATACGCAGTATTTT

j_gene: TRBJ1-3
v_gene: TRBV5-1
d_gene: .
CDR3aa: CASSSAGSASGNTIYF
CDR3nt: TGCGCCAGCAGCTCAGCAGGGAGTGCCTCTGGAAACACCATATATTTT

j_gene: TRBJ2-1
v_gene: TRBV4-2
d_gene: TRBD2
CDR3aa: CASSQVTAGGFWNEQFF
CDR3nt: TGTGCCAGCAGCCAAGTGACGGCGGGAGGGTTTTGGAATGAGCAGTTCTTC

j_gene: TRBJ1-4
v_gene: TRBV9
d_gene: TRBD1
CDR3aa: CASSVGQGSEANEKLFF
CDR3nt: TGTGCCAGCAGCGTAGGACAGGGGTCGGAAGCTAATGAAAAACTGTTTTTT

j_gene: TRBJ2-7
v_gene: TRBV5-6
d_gene: .
CDR3aa: CASSLGQGPYEQYF
CDR3nt: TGTGCCAGCAGCTTAGGCCAGGGACCCTACGAGCAGTACTTC

j_gene: TRBJ2-5
v_gene: TRBV18
d_gene: .
CDR3aa: CASSGGAEGWGLQETQYF
CDR3nt: TGTGCCAGCTCAGGTGGGGCGGAAGGATGGGGCCTCCAAGAGACCCAGTACTTC

j_gene: TRBJ1-4
v_gene: TRBV9
d_gene: .
CDR3aa: CASSADLGNEKLFF
CDR3nt: TGTGCCAGCAGCGCAGACTTGGGGAACGAAAAACTGTTTTTT

j_gene: TRBJ1-1
v_gene: TRBV4-2
d_gene: .
CDR3aa: CASSQDFGTEAFF
CDR3nt: TGTGCCAGCAGCCAAGATTTTGGGACTGAAGCTTTCTTT

j_gene: TRBJ1-2
v_gene: TRBV18
d_gene: .
CDR3aa: CASSPRTNQGTYGYTF
CDR3nt: TGTGCCAGCTCACCGCGTACCAACCAGGGAACCTATGGCTACACCTTC